This passage covers 32 T cell receptor beta chains from one sample sequenced in a study of cytomegalovirus exposure and HLA in healthy donors. It was with 60 Vbeta and 13 Jbeta primers that the PCR ran. Repertoires were generated with immunoSEQ multiplex PCR, while TCRdb's copy carries only in-frame clones and drops some. The table records some 150,000 clones, 60% to 80% of them present only once. The sequencing input was PBMCs. These receptor sequences come from a woman aged 40 to 50 in good health and CMV-seropositive.

This chain connects TRBV5-6 to TRBJ2-3, with 8 positions matching TRBD2. The CDR3 is made up of 14 amino acids. V was pared by 4 bases and J by 6 bases, with 7 bases of the junction left unmatched. From germline, CDR1 is SGHDT and CDR2 YYEEEE. CDR3 coding DNA: TGTGCCAGCAGCCGTGGGACTAGTCGGGATACGCAGTATTTT. This codes for CASSRGTSRDTQYF.

This chain joins TRBV7-2 and TRBJ2-7; 10 nucleotides line up with TRBD2. This CDR3 spans 14 amino acids. The germline gives CDR1 SGHTA, CDR2 FQGNSA. J lost 5 bases, V lost 7 bases, and 8 bases had no gene match. This chain's CDR3 is CASNSGLAVHEQYF. CDR3 coding DNA: TGTGCCAGCAACAGTGGACTAGCGGTCCACGAGCAGTACTTC.

The chain joins TRBV6-1 to TRBJ1-6; D is possibly TRBD1 (6 bases). The V and J ends lost 6 bases and 7 bases respectively, with 10 bases between them. This CDR3 comprises 13 residues. The germline V gene has CDR1 MNHNS and CDR2 SASEGT. This CDR3 reads CASSPGVNSPLHF. In nucleotides, the CDR3 is TGTGCCAGCAGCCCAGGGGTGAATTCACCCCTCCACTTT.

V usage is TRBV6-5 and J usage is TRBJ2-7; tentatively, D is TRBD1 (6 bases). Trimming left V 0 bases short and J 4 bases short, with 10 bases between. CDR1 MNHEY and CDR2 SVGAGI come from the germline V gene. The CDR3 runs to 14 residues. The CDR3 spells CASSYSRGFYEQYF. In DNA form, the CDR3 reads TGTGCCAGCAGTTACTCGAGGGGGTTTTACGAGCAGTACTTC.

The count of this clone is one. V is TRBV19 and J is TRBJ2-7, with TRBD1 identical over 8 bases. Per germline, CDR1 LNHDA and CDR2 SQIVND (reference sequence). V shed 6 bases and J 3 bases; nucleotides not matched to a gene: 10. The CDR3 contains 15 residues. Here the CDR3 reads CASRPRQGFVYEQYF. The CDR3 region has the DNA TGTGCCAGTAGGCCGCGACAGGGGTTTGTCTACGAGCAGTACTTC.

There are a few counts of this clone. The chain joins TRBV28 to TRBJ1-5; D call uncertain. Trimming shortened V by 6 bases and J by 5 bases, and 11 bases separated the two germline ends. CDR3 length: 13 amino acids. Germline V lookup: CDR1 MDHEN, CDR2 SYDVKM. The CDR3, as DNA: TGTGCCAGCAGGTACAGATCGTATCAGCCCCAGCATTTT. This gives the protein CASRYRSYQPQHF.

The chain is built from TRBV11-2 and TRBJ2-3; D may be TRBD2 (5 bases). Trimming removed 3 bases from V and 4 bases from J, with 8 bases in between. This CDR3 has 13 amino acids. Per germline, CDR1 SGHAT and CDR2 FQNNGV. CDR3 nucleotides: TGTGCCAGCAGCTTTTCCGGGGCAGATACGCAGTATTTT. Its translation is CASSFSGADTQYF.

This clone was found once. At one of its ends the junction is not consistent with the germline gene, which may arise from a read error. The chain combines TRBV4-1 with TRBJ1-2; D is possibly TRBD1 (6 bases). Germline V gene lookup returns CDR1 MGHRA and CDR2 YSYEKL. The CDR3 extends over 15 amino acids. The CDR3 coding sequence is TGTGCCAGCAGCCAAGACAGGATTAGTAACTATGGCTACACCTTC. It is translated as CASSQDRISNYGYTF.

The chain links TRBV7-9 to TRBJ2-2; 10 nucleotides agree with TRBD2. CDR3 length equals 15 residues. Per the germline V gene, CDR1 is SEHNR and CDR2 is FQNEAQ (reference sequence). Trimming took 6 bases from V and 5 from J; bases not matched to a gene: 6. CDR3 sequence reads: CASREPGLATGELFF. The CDR3 DNA follows: TGTGCCAGCAGGGAACCGGGACTAGCGACCGGGGAGCTGTTTTTT.

The genes are TRBV7-9 and TRBJ1-2, with a tentative D call TRBD1 (6 bases). Per germline, CDR1 SEHNR and CDR2 FQNEAQ (reference sequence). Between the trimmed V and J ends, which lost 1 base and 5 bases, there was a span of 8 bases. The CDR3 has 13 residues. Written as DNA, the CDR3 is TGTGCCAGCAGCTTAGAACAGGGTTATGGCTACACCTTC. Its protein is CASSLEQGYGYTF.

With respect to this clone: As the CDR3 is not closed by the conserved phenylalanine or tryptophan, this likely results from a read error. No DNA is shown, since the ends of the CDR3 on it are uncertain; the CDR3 is the one TCRdb lists. The chain has TRBV21-1 and TRBJ1-4; TRBD1 is the table's D call and was not checked against the DNA. TRBV21-1 is a recognized pseudogene. The CDR3 has 13 residues if both end residues are counted. The CDR3 protein is CASSIAGQGAFLS.

The chain joins TRBV9 to TRBJ2-6; perhaps TRBD1 as D (6 bases). Trimming cost V 0 bases and J 1 base, with 11 bases left between them. The CDR3 spans 17 residues. CDR1 and CDR2 from the germline V gene are SGDLS and YYNGEE. The CDR3 here is CASSVAPQGSGANVLTF. Written as DNA, the CDR3 is TGTGCCAGCAGCGTAGCTCCACAGGGTTCTGGGGCCAACGTCCTGACTTTC.

The chain combines TRBV27 with TRBJ2-1; tentatively, D is TRBD1 (6 bases). The length of the CDR3 is 15 residues. Germline assignment: CDR1 MNHEY and CDR2 SMNVEV (reference sequence). V was clipped by 7 bases and J by 0 bases, with 13 bases between them. In nucleotides, the CDR3 is TGTGCCAGCATTGCGGACAGAGGCTCCTACAATGAGCAGTTCTTC. Translating gives CASIADRGSYNEQFF.

This chain uses TRBV27 with TRBJ2-3; 7 bases fit TRBD1. The trim removed 3 bases at V and 5 bases at J, leaving 8 bases unmatched. The CDR3 has 15 residues. The V gene's germline CDR1 is MNHEY and CDR2 SMNVEV (reference sequence). CDR3 nucleotides: TGTGCCAGCAGTTTGTCCACAGGGGCTGGAGATACGCAGTATTTT. It specifies CASSLSTGAGDTQYF.

The V and J genes are TRBV2 and TRBJ1-4, with 8 bases identical to TRBD1. Germline V gene lookup returns CDR1 SNHLY and CDR2 FYNNEI. Trimming cost V 6 bases and J 8 bases; bases outside gene matches: 5. The CDR3 is 13 residues long. DNA for the CDR3: TGTGCCAGCAGGAGGGGGACAGGAGAAAAACTGTTTTTT. Encoded protein: CASRRGTGEKLFF.

The CDR3: CASTGQNYEQYF. The CDR3 nucleotides are TGTGCCAGCACGGGACAGAACTACGAGCAGTACTTC. The J gene is TRBJ2-7, the V gene TRBV25-1; 7 bases fit TRBD1. Germline CDR1 reads MGHDK; CDR2 reads SYGVNS. Unmatched junction bases numbered 3, after V lost 7 bases and J lost 3 bases. CDR3 size: 12 residues.

This rearrangement joins TRBV4-1 to TRBJ2-5, with TRBD2 matching over 8 bases. V trimming: 1 base; J trimming: 5 bases; junction bases outside the gene matches: 6. The CDR3 is 15 amino acids. CDR1 MGHRA and CDR2 YSYEKL come from the germline V gene. CDR3: CASSQVGGGPETQYF. Written as DNA, the CDR3 is TGCGCCAGCAGCCAAGTCGGCGGGGGGCCCGAGACCCAGTACTTC.

The rearrangement joins TRBV7-9 to TRBJ1-1, with D unresolved. CDR3 length: 14 amino acids. The germline V gene has CDR1 SEHNR and CDR2 FQNEAQ (reference sequence). V was shortened by 1 base and J by 1 base, with 7 bases between the two germline ends. Here the CDR3 reads CASSLGSQNTEAFF. CDR3 DNA sequence: TGTGCCAGCAGCTTAGGATCACAGAACACTGAAGCTTTCTTT. The entire variable domain, with the rest obtained from reference TRBV7-9 and TRBJ1-1, is as follows: DTGVSQNPRHKITKRGQNVTFRCDPISEHNRLYWYRQTLGQGPEFLTYFQNEAQLEKSRLLSDRFSAERPKGSFSTLEIQRTEQGDSAMYLCASSLGSQNTEAFFGQGTRLTVV.

The chain combines TRBV7-3 with TRBJ2-2, with D tentatively TRBD1 (6 bases). The germline CDR1 and CDR2 sequences are SGHTA and FQGTGA. The CDR3 is 15 amino acids. Trimming removed 5 bases at V and 0 bases at J, with 10 bases between. The DNA for the CDR3 is TGTGCCAGCAGCCCACAGGGTTCGAACACCGGGGAGCTGTTTTTT. Translation gives CASSPQGSNTGELFF.

This clone was observed a single time. The genes are TRBV2 and TRBJ2-1, with 8 positions matching TRBD2. The CDR3 loop spans 14 amino acids. Trimming took 5 bases from V and 12 from J; bases not matched to a gene: 12. Germline CDR1 is SNHLY and CDR2 is FYNNEI. CDR3 sequence: CASSSSVTLAGQFF. The CDR3 bases are TGTGCCAGCAGTTCTAGCGTGACCCTAGCGGGGCAGTTCTTC.

This clone was detected a few times. The rearrangement uses TRBV5-5 and TRBJ1-1; 10 bases fit TRBD1. V lost 4 bases, J lost 4 bases, and 10 bases stayed unmatched. CDR1 SGHKS and CDR2 YYEKEE come from the germline V gene (reference sequence). This CDR3 is 16 amino acids long. This CDR3 is CASSVGTGVRSTEAFF. The DNA for the CDR3 is TGTGCCAGCAGCGTGGGGACAGGGGTCAGGAGCACTGAAGCTTTCTTT.

The J gene is TRBJ2-2, the V gene TRBV2; no clear D gene. The CDR3 covers 15 residues. Trimming cost V 7 bases and J 2 bases, with 14 bases left between them. CDR1 is SNHLY, CDR2 FYNNEI, per germline. This CDR3 is CASILLVTNTGELFF. CDR3 nucleotide sequence: TGTGCCAGCATCTTATTAGTCACCAACACCGGGGAGCTGTTTTTT.

The chain combines TRBV2 with TRBJ2-7; maybe TRBD2 (7 bases). This CDR3 spans 15 amino acids. Per germline, CDR1 SNHLY and CDR2 FYNNEI. The V and J ends lost 1 base and 6 bases respectively, with 16 bases between them. CDR3 in DNA: TGTGCCAGCAGTGAAGGTGGGGGGGCCTCCCTCGAGCAGTACTTC. Encoded protein: CASSEGGGASLEQYF.

The chain recombines TRBV6-1 with TRBJ2-5, with D possibly matching TRBD2 (5 bases). Trimming cost V 6 bases and J 1 base, with 12 bases left between them. The CDR3 contains 14 residues. Germline-derived CDR1 and CDR2 are MNHNS and SASEGT. CDR3 region: CASSRGPLQETQYF. In DNA form, the CDR3 reads TGTGCCAGCAGCAGAGGGCCACTCCAAGAGACCCAGTACTTC.

This chain uses TRBV5-6 with TRBJ2-2; 7 bases map to TRBD1. V lost 0 bases to trimming and J lost 3 bases; unmatched junction nucleotides: 5. From germline, CDR1 is SGHDT and CDR2 YYEEEE. This CDR3 has 16 amino acids. Here the CDR3 reads CASSLVGGMDTGELFF. In DNA, the CDR3 is TGTGCCAGCAGCTTGGTAGGGGGCATGGACACCGGGGAGCTGTTTTTT.

The chain links TRBV7-7 to TRBJ2-2; no reliable D call. Germline V gives CDR1 SSHAT, CDR2 FNYEAQ (reference sequence). V was clipped by 5 bases and J by 4 bases, with 8 bases between them. The CDR3 totals 13 residues. The CDR3 spells CASSRLSTGELFF. The CDR3 DNA is TGTGCCAGCAGCAGATTGAGCACCGGGGAGCTGTTTTTT.

V is TRBV19 and J is TRBJ2-3, with 11 nucleotides matching TRBD2. The V gene's germline CDR1 is LNHDA and CDR2 SQIVND (reference sequence). The CDR3 length is 17 residues. With 6 bases clipped from V and 0 bases from J, the junction kept 8 bases outside the gene matches. In nucleotides, the CDR3 is TGTGCCAGTAGCGGTTTGGGACTAGCGGCTAGCACAGATACGCAGTATTTT. Translated, it gives CASSGLGLAASTDTQYF. The full variable domain, with the rest looked up from reference TRBV19 and TRBJ2-3, is DGGITQSPKYLFRKEGQNVTLSCEQNLNHDAMYWYRQDPGQGLRLIYYSQIVNDFQKGDIAEGYSVSREKKESFPLTVTSAQKNPTAFYLCASSGLGLAASTDTQYFGPGTRLTVL.

This clone has a handful of counts. This chain links TRBV28 with TRBJ1-2; D uncertain. The V gene lost 5 bases and the J gene lost 8 bases, with 21 bases spanning the gap. Germline V lookup: CDR1 MDHEN, CDR2 SYDVKM. The CDR3 loop spans 15 amino acids. In DNA, the CDR3 is TGTGCCAGCAGTCCGCCAGCGGACTTAATTCAGGGCTACACCTTC. This codes for CASSPPADLIQGYTF.

The chain joins TRBV6-6 to TRBJ1-4; D may be TRBD1 (5 bases). The CDR3 is made up of 16 amino acids. Germline CDR1 reads MNHNY; CDR2 reads SVGAGI (reference sequence). Trimming pared 5 bases from V and 0 bases from J, leaving 13 bases between. The CDR3 DNA sequence: TGTGCCAGCAGTAATAGACAGATTGCAACTAATGAAAAACTGTTTTTT. This codes for CASSNRQIATNEKLFF.

The chain couples TRBV5-5 to TRBJ2-1, with D possibly matching TRBD2 (7 bases). Germline V gene sequence: CDR1 SGHKS, CDR2 YYEKEE (reference sequence). The CDR3 length is 15 residues. Trimming took off 4 bases at V and 7 bases at J, with 18 bases between the two ends. The CDR3 loop is CASSQIGGGLNEQFF. CDR3 in DNA: TGTGCCAGCAGCCAAATAGGCGGGGGCCTAAATGAGCAGTTCTTC.

The J gene is TRBJ2-5, the V gene TRBV7-9, with D possibly TRBD2 on 5 matching bases. Germline CDR1 is SEHNR and CDR2 is FQNEAQ (reference sequence). The CDR3 totals 13 residues. V dropped 4 bases and J dropped 3 bases, with 9 bases sitting between them. This CDR3 reads CASSSGLEETQYF. The CDR3 DNA follows: TGTGCCAGCAGCTCAGGACTGGAAGAGACCCAGTACTTC.

The chain employs TRBV28 and TRBJ1-1; 10 bases are shared with TRBD1. With 2 bases clipped from V and 0 bases from J, the junction kept 6 bases outside the gene matches. CDR1 is MDHEN, CDR2 SYDVKM, per germline. CDR3 length: 17 residues. The CDR3 bases are TGTGCCAGCAGTTTAACCGGGACAGGGGCATTGAACACTGAAGCTTTCTTT. This encodes CASSLTGTGALNTEAFF.